The T cell receptor (beta chain) described here comes from a study of CD8 T cells in ankylosing spondylitis. Between the trimmed V and J ends, which lost 5 bases and 0 bases, there was a span of 8 bases. CDR3 length: 13 residues. Germline CDR1 reads DFQATT; CDR2 reads SNEGSKA (reference sequence). MiXCR, run by TCRdb on the 5' RACE reads, gives a single entry per CDR3 protein. This repertoire shows 150,000 to 200,000 distinct CDR3 sequences, about 32% found once; its top ten account for 4.5% to 6%. The sequencing sample was made of synovial fluid, either unsorted or a sorted T cell fraction (not recorded which). This chain joins TRBV20-1 and TRBJ1-3; D remains ambiguous. The receptor was isolated from a male donor with ankylosing spondylitis. DNA for the CDR3: TGCAGTGCTTCGCAGGCCTCTGGAAACACCATATATTTT. This encodes CSASQASGNTIYF.